This T cell receptor (beta chain) was documented in a study of blood T cell repertoires in COVID-19. The overall study: T cells, B-cell-depleted T cells, or PBMCs provided the cDNA or gDNA that served as material.

The CDR3 extends over 16 amino acids. Germline CDR1 reads MDHEN; CDR2 reads SYDVKM. V lost 1 base to trimming and J lost 2 bases, with 14 bases between them. TCRdb's table, derived via immunoSEQ multiplex PCR, lists solely in-frame clones and lacks some. The sample includes about 480,000 clones, about 85% of them seen just once. The receptor was isolated from a woman in her late teens or twenties with acute COVID-19. Material: PBMCs or T cells enriched from blood (not recorded which). The chain employs TRBV28 and TRBJ1-1, with D possibly being TRBD1 (5 bases). The CDR3 coding sequence is TGTGCCAGCAGTTTATACCTCCGACAGACCAACACTGAAGCTTTCTTT. Its translation is CASSLYLRQTNTEAFF.